By proportion, the clone carrying this TCR beta chain is medium-sized. This entry belongs to a study of HIV-infected patients and healthy controls. This CDR3 spans 12 amino acids. Per germline, CDR1 SQVTM and CDR2 ANQGSEA. The V gene lost 6 bases and the J gene lost 3 bases, with 11 bases spanning the gap. Whole blood was used without fractionation, so all unsorted peripheral T cells were included. cDNA was made from around 0.45 ug RNA using alpha and beta constant primers. Separate chain-specific third strand synthesis with multiplexing indices produced the alpha and beta libraries. The SP2 site served as the priming point for second strand synthesis. The library had 12-nucleotide molecular identifiers formed by two random hexamers joined together. One entry per CDR3 protein results from TCRdb running MiXCR on the 5' RACE reads. Of roughly 10,000 distinct CDR3 sequences in the sample, 6.5% to 9% were seen once.

This TCR came from an adult in good health. V is TRBV29-1 and J is TRBJ1-1; a possible D gene is TRBD1 (6 bases). The sequencing input was blood. CDR3 amino acids: CSVIQGYTEAFF. The CDR3 nucleotides read TGCAGCGTCATCCAGGGGTACACTGAAGCTTTCTTT.